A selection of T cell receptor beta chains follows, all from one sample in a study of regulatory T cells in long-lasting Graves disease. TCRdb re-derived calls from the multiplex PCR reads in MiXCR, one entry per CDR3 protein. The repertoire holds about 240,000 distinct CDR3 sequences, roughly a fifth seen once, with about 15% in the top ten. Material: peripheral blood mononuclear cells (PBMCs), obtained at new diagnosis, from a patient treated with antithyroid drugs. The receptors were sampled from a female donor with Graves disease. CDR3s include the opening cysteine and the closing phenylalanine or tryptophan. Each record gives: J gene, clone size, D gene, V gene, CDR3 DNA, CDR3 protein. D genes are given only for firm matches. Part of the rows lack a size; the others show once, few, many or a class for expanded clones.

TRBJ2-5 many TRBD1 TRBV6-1 TGTGCCAGCAGTGGGTTCGGGGACAGCCAAGAGACCCAGTACTTC CASSGFGDSQETQYF
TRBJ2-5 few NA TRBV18 TGTGCCAGCTCACCACCGGATAGGGCGAGTGAGACCCAGTACTTC CASSPPDRASETQYF
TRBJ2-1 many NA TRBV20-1 TGCAGTGCTAGTTCGGAACACAATGAGCAGTTCTTC CSASSEHNEQFF
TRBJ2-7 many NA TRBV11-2 TGTGCCAGCAGCTGGGCCTACGAGCAGTACTTC CASSWAYEQYF
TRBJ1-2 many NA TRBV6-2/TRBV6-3 TGTGCCAGCAGTTACTCGAAAAACCTCGCCTATGGCTACACCTTC CASSYSKNLAYGYTF
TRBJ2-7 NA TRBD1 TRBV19 TGTGCCAGTAGTATAGGGGACAGGGCATTCCGCGAGCAGTACTTC CASSIGDRAFREQYF
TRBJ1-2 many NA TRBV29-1 TGCAGCGTTGAACCCCCGAATGCCCCTAAGGGGGGCTACACCTTC CSVEPPNAPKGGYTF
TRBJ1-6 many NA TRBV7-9 TGTGCCAGCAGTTTATCGGTTAATTCACCCCTCCACTTT CASSLSVNSPLHF
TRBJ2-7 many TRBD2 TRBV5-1 TGCGCCAGCAGTTTAGCGGGGGACCTCTACGAGCAGTACTTC CASSLAGDLYEQYF
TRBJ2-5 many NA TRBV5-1 TGCGCCAGCAGCTTGGAAGGACCTTGGGCGGAGACCCAGTACTTC CASSLEGPWAETQYF
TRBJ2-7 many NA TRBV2 TGTGCCAGCAGCCGAAGCGGCGAGCAGTACTTC CASSRSGEQYF
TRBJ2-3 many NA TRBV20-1 TGCAGTGCTAGAGATCTACTTTTAGGTAACGCAGATACGCAGTATTTT CSARDLLLGNADTQYF
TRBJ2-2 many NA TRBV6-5 TGTGCCAGCAGTTACGCCCCGGACAGGGAGGGAGGGGAGCTGTTTTTT CASSYAPDREGGELFF
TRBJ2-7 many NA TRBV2 TGTGCCAGCCGGCAGAGTTACGAGCAGTACTTC CASRQSYEQYF
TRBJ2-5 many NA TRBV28 TGTGCCAGCAGTTTCGATCCCGGGAATGGAGAGACCCAGTACTTC CASSFDPGNGETQYF
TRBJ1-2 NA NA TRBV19 TGTGCCAGTAGTACCCGAGGAGGCTACTACTATGGCTACACCTTC CASSTRGGYYYGYTF
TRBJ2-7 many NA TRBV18 TGTGCCAGCTCACCACGGCAGACCTACGAGCAGTACTTC CASSPRQTYEQYF
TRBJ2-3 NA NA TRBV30 TGTGCCTGGAGGGGGGCAGGAGATACGCAGTATTTT CAWRGAGDTQYF
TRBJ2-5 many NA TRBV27 TGTGCCAGCAGTCCAGGGGCAGGATGGGAGACCCAGTACTTC CASSPGAGWETQYF
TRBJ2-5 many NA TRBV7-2 TGTGCCAGCAGCTTAGGGGTTGAAGGTGCGACCCAGTACTTC CASSLGVEGATQYF
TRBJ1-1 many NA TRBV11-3 TGTGCCAGCAGCCCCGAGGGAACAAGGAACACTGAAGCTTTCTTT CASSPEGTRNTEAFF
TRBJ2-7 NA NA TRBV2 TGTGCCAGCAGTGGGAATTGGAAGCAGTACTTC CASSGNWKQYF
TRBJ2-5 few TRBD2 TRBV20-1 TGCAGTGCTAGAGATGAAAAGACTAGCGGGGAAGGGACCCAGTACTTC CSARDEKTSGEGTQYF
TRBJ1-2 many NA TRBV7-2 TGTGCCAGCAGCTCAACAGGGAAGGGCTACACCTTC CASSSTGKGYTF
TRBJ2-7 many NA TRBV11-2 TGTGCCAGCAGCAAGGACTTCTACGAGCAGTACTTC CASSKDFYEQYF
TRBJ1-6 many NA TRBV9 TGTGCCAGCAGCAACCGTGACTCCTATAATTCACCCCTCCACTTT CASSNRDSYNSPLHF
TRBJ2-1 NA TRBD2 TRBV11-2 TGTGCCAGCAGCCAAGAGGCAGCGGGGCACTACAATGAGCAGTTCTTC CASSQEAAGHYNEQFF
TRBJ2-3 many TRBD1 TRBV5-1 TGCGCCAGCAGCTTGGCCGGGACAGGGGTTGCAGATACGCAGTATTTT CASSLAGTGVADTQYF
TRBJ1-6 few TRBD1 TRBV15 TGTGCCACCAGCAGAGACCCGGGACAGGGAAATTCACCCCTCCACTTT CATSRDPGQGNSPLHF
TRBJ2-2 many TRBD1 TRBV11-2 TGTGCCAGCAGCCCCACAGGGGGGTACACCGGGGAGCTGTTTTTT CASSPTGGYTGELFF
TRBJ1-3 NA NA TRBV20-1 TGCAGTGCTAGGGACCCTTCCCCTGGAAACACCATATATTTT CSARDPSPGNTIYF
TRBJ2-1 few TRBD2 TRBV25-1 TGTGCCAGCAGGGGAAGCGGGGGGACATACAATGAGCAGTTCTTC CASRGSGGTYNEQFF
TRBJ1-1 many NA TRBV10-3 TGTGCCATCACGTCAGGCGGTAATAGCGCCGTCCCTGTCACTGAAGCTTTCTTT CAITSGGNSAVPVTEAFF
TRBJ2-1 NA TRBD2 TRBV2 TGTGCCAGCAGTAGGACTAGCGGGGGGGCGGATGAGCAGTTCTTC CASSRTSGGADEQFF
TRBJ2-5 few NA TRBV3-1 TGTGCCAGCAGCCATTTCCGCGGGGGCGGAGAGACCCAGTACTTC CASSHFRGGGETQYF
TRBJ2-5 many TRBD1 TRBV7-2 TGTGCCAGCAGCTTCGGGACAGGGGGACGAGAGACCCAGTACTTC CASSFGTGGRETQYF
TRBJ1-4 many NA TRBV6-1 TGTGCCAGCAGCCTCGACAGCTTAAATGAAAAACTGTTTTTT CASSLDSLNEKLFF
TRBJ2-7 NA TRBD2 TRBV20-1 TGCAGTGCTAGGAGCGCAATAGCGGGAGACTACGAGCAGTACTTC CSARSAIAGDYEQYF
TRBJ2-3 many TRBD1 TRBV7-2 TGTGCCAGCAGCCCCCAAGCGGCCAGGGGGAATACGCAGTATTTT CASSPQAARGNTQYF
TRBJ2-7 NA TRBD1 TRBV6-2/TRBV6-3 TGTGCCAGCAGGGATCCAGGACAGGGGGAGTACGAGCAGTACTTC CASRDPGQGEYEQYF
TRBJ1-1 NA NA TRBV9 TGTGCCAGCAGCGTAGGGTCGGTGAACACTGAAGCTTTCTTT CASSVGSVNTEAFF
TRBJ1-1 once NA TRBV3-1 TGTGCCAGCACCACTCAGGGCTTGACGGCTGAAGCTTTCTTT CASTTQGLTAEAFF
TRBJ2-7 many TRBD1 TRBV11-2 TGTGCCAGCAGAGACAGGGCTTCTTCCTACGAGCAGTACTTC CASRDRASSYEQYF
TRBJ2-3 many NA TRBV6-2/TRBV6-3 TGTGCCAGCAGTTACCCGGCAGATACGCAGTATTTT CASSYPADTQYF
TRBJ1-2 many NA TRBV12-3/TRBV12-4 TGTGCCAGCAGCCCACAGGGCCTCCTCTATGGCTACACCTTC CASSPQGLLYGYTF
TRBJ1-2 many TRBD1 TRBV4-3 TGCGCCAGCAGCCAAGAGCCAACAGGGGCGGATGGCTACACCTTC CASSQEPTGADGYTF
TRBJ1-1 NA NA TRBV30 TGTGCCTGGAGTTGGGGAACTGAAGCTTTCTTT CAWSWGTEAFF
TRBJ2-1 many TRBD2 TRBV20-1 TGCAGTGCTAGTTCGCCTAGACTAGCGGGAGCTAATGAGCAGTTCTTC CSASSPRLAGANEQFF
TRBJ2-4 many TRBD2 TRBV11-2 TGTGCCAGCAGCCGCGGGAGGGCTGGGAGGGACATTCAGTACTTC CASSRGRAGRDIQYF
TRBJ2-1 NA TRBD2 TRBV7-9 TGTGCCAGCAGCCTCGTTCGCGGGGGGGCAGTTGAGCAGTTCTTC CASSLVRGGAVEQFF
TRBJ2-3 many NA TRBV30 TGTGCCTGGAGTAATTCAGATACGCAGTATTTT CAWSNSDTQYF
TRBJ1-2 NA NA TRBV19 TGTGCCAGTAGGGACCCATGGGGTGGCTACACCTTC CASRDPWGGYTF